These 29 T cell receptor beta chains originate from one sample sequenced in a study of blood T cell repertoires in COVID-19. TCRdb's copy holds only in-frame clones and misses some; the assay was immunoSEQ multiplex PCR. The repertoire includes 150,000 to 200,000 clones, 80% to 85% of them detected once, and roughly 2.6% sits in the top ten. Sample: peripheral blood. The receptor set was obtained from a human donor with acute or convalescent COVID-19. The donor label of this sample is uncertain.

This rearrangement joins TRBV19 to TRBJ1-3; 7 bases map to TRBD1. The CDR3 length is 17 residues. Germline values: CDR1 LNHDA, CDR2 SQIVND (reference sequence). With 6 bases clipped from V and 0 bases from J, the junction kept 11 bases outside the gene matches. The CDR3 loop reads CASRGVQGINSGNTIYF. The CDR3 coding sequence is TGTGCCAGTAGGGGGGTACAGGGGATTAACTCTGGAAACACCATATATTTT.

The chain links TRBV18 to TRBJ2-7; D is unresolved. Trimming removed 2 bases from V and 2 bases from J, with 10 bases in between. CDR1 KGHSH and CDR2 LQKENI come from the germline V gene. This CDR3 is built from 14 residues. The CDR3 loop reads CASSPGRSPYEQYF. The CDR3 region has the DNA TGTGCCAGCTCACCAGGCAGATCCCCCTACGAGCAGTACTTC.

The chain is built from TRBV5-5 and TRBJ1-1; D unresolved. Germline V gene data show CDR1 as SGHKS and CDR2 as YYEKEE (reference sequence). CDR3 length: 10 amino acids. Between the trimmed V and J ends, which lost 3 bases and 8 bases, there was a span of 5 bases. The CDR3 nucleotides are TGTGCCAGCAGCTCCGGGGAAGCTTTCTTT. Its protein is CASSSGEAFF.

This rearrangement joins TRBV9 to TRBJ2-1; D might be TRBD1 (6 bases). CDR1 is SGDLS and CDR2 is YYNGEE in the germline V gene. The length of the CDR3 is 13 residues. Trimming stripped 0 bases from V and 9 bases from J, with 10 bases between. CDR3 sequence reads: CASSVDGGGEQFF. The CDR3 DNA reads TGTGCCAGCAGCGTAGATGGGGGCGGTGAGCAGTTCTTC.

This clone was picked up one time. The chain combines TRBV5-4 with TRBJ1-2, with unresolved D. The germline V and J ends were trimmed by 4 bases and 4 bases, with 20 bases remaining between them. Germline CDR1 is SGHNT and CDR2 is YYREEE (reference sequence). The CDR3 is made up of 16 amino acids. CDR3 in amino acids: CASSPEGSRGGYGYTF. The CDR3 DNA is TGTGCCAGCAGCCCCGAGGGTAGCCGGGGAGGCTATGGCTACACCTTC.

This chain joins TRBV5-6 and TRBJ2-3; 7 positions match TRBD1. There are 14 residues in the CDR3. The V segment lost 2 bases and the J segment 1 base; nucleotides outside the gene matches: 1. In germline, CDR1 is SGHDT, CDR2 YYEEEE. CDR3 sequence: CASSFGQGTDTQYF. CDR3 in DNA: TGTGCCAGCAGCTTCGGACAGGGCACAGATACGCAGTATTTT.

The rearrangement links TRBV5-1 to TRBJ1-1; the D gene is possibly TRBD1 (6 bases). Trimming shortened V by 5 bases and J by 4 bases, and 15 bases separated the two germline ends. From germline, CDR1 is SGHRS and CDR2 YFSETQ. The CDR3 covers 14 residues. The CDR3 protein is CASRPGQSGTEAFF. In DNA form, the CDR3 reads TGCGCCAGCAGACCTGGACAGTCAGGCACTGAAGCTTTCTTT.

This clone appeared once. The chain uses TRBV6-5 and TRBJ2-7, with 7 bases identical to TRBD2. Germline V lookup: CDR1 MNHEY, CDR2 SVGAGI. J lost 4 bases, V lost 5 bases, and 11 bases had no gene match. The CDR3 is 15 amino acids. The CDR3 sequence is CASSRKLAKEYEQYF. The CDR3 nucleotides read TGTGCCAGCAGTAGGAAACTAGCGAAGGAGTACGAGCAGTACTTC.

The chain carries TRBV13 and TRBJ2-3; 11 bases line up with TRBD1. J was trimmed by 4 bases and V by 6 bases; bases with no gene match: 6. The CDR3 extends over 15 amino acids. Germline values: CDR1 PRHDT, CDR2 FYEKMQ (reference sequence). The CDR3 here is CASSKDRGLADTQYF. DNA for the CDR3: TGTGCCAGCAGTAAGGACAGGGGGCTGGCAGATACGCAGTATTTT. Supplemented by reference TRBV13 and TRBJ2-3, the full variable domain reads AAGVIQSPRHLIKEKRETATLKCYPIPRHDTVYWYQQGPGQDPQFLISFYEKMQSDKGSIPDRFSAQQFSDYHSELNMSSLELGDSALYFCASSKDRGLADTQYFGPGTRLTVL.

This chain uses TRBV5-4 with TRBJ2-1, with 8 bases identical to TRBD2. Germline-derived CDR1 and CDR2 are SGHNT and YYREEE (reference sequence). This CDR3 is built from 13 residues. Trimming cost V 5 bases and J 7 bases; bases outside gene matches: 5. The DNA of the CDR3 is TGTGCCAGCAGACGGACTAGCAGTAATGAGCAGTTCTTC. This translates into CASRRTSSNEQFF.

The V and J genes are TRBV6-4 and TRBJ2-6; 11 bases align to TRBD1. CDR3 length equals 17 residues. V lost 6 bases, J lost 2 bases, and 6 bases stayed unmatched. In germline, CDR1 is MRHNA, CDR2 SNTAGT. CDR3 sequence: CASSRTGGSAGANVLTF. The CDR3 DNA sequence: TGTGCCAGCAGCAGGACAGGGGGCTCTGCTGGGGCCAACGTCCTGACTTTC.

The rearrangement joins TRBV7-2 to TRBJ2-3; D is perhaps TRBD1 (5 bases). Per germline, CDR1 SGHTA and CDR2 FQGNSA. V lost 5 bases and J lost 1, with 10 bases in between. This CDR3 is built from 14 residues. The CDR3 DNA sequence: TGTGCCAGCAGCCCAGGGTGGGGCACAGATACGCAGTATTTT. Protein sequence: CASSPGWGTDTQYF.

This clone was found once. The chain has TRBV7-9 and TRBJ2-6; 7 nucleotides align to TRBD1. V lost 2 bases to trimming and J lost 2 bases; unmatched junction nucleotides: 3. CDR3 length equals 16 residues. Per germline, CDR1 SEHNR and CDR2 FQNEAQ (reference sequence). Here the CDR3 reads CASSLFRGTGANVLTF. CDR3 in DNA: TGTGCCAGCAGCTTATTCAGGGGGACTGGGGCCAACGTCCTGACTTTC.

This clone was recorded only once. This chain uses TRBV7-3 with TRBJ2-1; 7 bases align to TRBD1. The CDR3 spans 16 residues. Germline V gene sequence: CDR1 SGHTA, CDR2 FQGTGA. V dropped 6 bases and J dropped 3; count of bases not matched to a gene: 11. CDR3 sequence reads: CASSPGTAFNYNEQFF. In DNA, the CDR3 is TGTGCCAGCAGTCCCGGGACAGCCTTTAACTACAATGAGCAGTTCTTC.

V gene TRBV5-3 combines with J gene TRBJ1-2; unclear D gene. TRBV5-3 belongs to the ORF category, with a function that is uncertain. Trimming took off 4 bases at V and 4 bases at J, with 14 bases between the two ends. This CDR3 is 14 amino acids long. This chain's CDR3 is CARSLNGEAYGYTF. CDR3 bases: TGTGCCAGAAGCCTGAACGGGGAGGCCTATGGCTACACCTTC.

This chain connects TRBV19 to TRBJ2-7; perhaps TRBD1 as D (6 bases). Looked up from germline, CDR1 is LNHDA and CDR2 is SQIVND (reference sequence). The CDR3 is made up of 15 amino acids. Trimming cost V 3 bases and J 7 bases, with 19 bases left between them. The CDR3 sequence is CASSILVQGPSEQYF. CDR3 DNA: TGTGCCAGTAGTATCCTAGTACAGGGCCCTAGTGAGCAGTACTTC. Using reference TRBV19 and TRBJ2-7 for the parts outside the CDR3, the full variable domain is DGGITQSPKYLFRKEGQNVTLSCEQNLNHDAMYWYRQDPGQGLRLIYYSQIVNDFQKGDIAEGYSVSREKKESFPLTVTSAQKNPTAFYLCASSILVQGPSEQYFGPGTRLTVT.

The chain uses TRBV25-1 and TRBJ2-3, with 7 bases aligning to TRBD2. Germline V gives CDR1 MGHDK, CDR2 SYGVNS. J lost 8 bases, V lost 1 base, and 9 bases had no gene match. This CDR3 has 15 amino acids. CDR3 coding DNA: TGTGCCAGCAGTGAATCGTCCGGGCGCGGGGGTACGCAGTATTTT. This gives the protein CASSESSGRGGTQYF.

The chain combines TRBV19 with TRBJ1-6; a possible D gene is TRBD1 (5 bases). V dropped 5 bases and J dropped 9 bases, with 14 bases sitting between them. The CDR3 is 14 residues long. The V gene's germline CDR1 is LNHDA and CDR2 SQIVND (reference sequence). CDR3 protein: CASSVAGQPSPLHF. As DNA, the CDR3 is TGTGCCAGTAGTGTTGCAGGGCAGCCTTCACCCCTCCACTTT.

The chain is built from TRBV6-6 and TRBJ1-1; no clear D gene. V gave up 6 bases and J gave up 5 bases, with 19 bases separating them. The CDR3 is 15 residues long. Germline V lookup: CDR1 MNHNY, CDR2 SVGAGI (reference sequence). The CDR3 DNA sequence: TGTGCCAGCAGACTCAGCCACCGGGAGGAGACTGAAGCTTTCTTT. Encoded protein: CASRLSHREETEAFF.

J is TRBJ1-4 and V is TRBV5-1; 8 nucleotides align to TRBD1. The J segment lost 7 bases and the V segment lost 4 bases, leaving 6 bases of the junction unmatched. This CDR3 region has 14 residues. The germline V gene encodes CDR1 SGHRS and CDR2 YFSETQ. CDR3 bases: TGCGCCAGCAGCCCTGGACAGGGACCTGAAAAACTGTTTTTT. This translates into CASSPGQGPEKLFF. Drawing the rest from reference TRBV5-1 and TRBJ1-4, the complete variable domain is KAGVTQTPRYLIKTRGQQVTLSCSPISGHRSVSWYQQTPGQGLQFLFEYFSETQRNKGNFPGRFSGRQFSNSRSEMNVSTLELGDSALYLCASSPGQGPEKLFFGSGTQLSVL.

The chain is built from TRBV28 and TRBJ1-1; a possible D gene is TRBD1 (6 bases). This CDR3 contains 14 residues. Germline V CDR1 and CDR2: MDHEN, SYDVKM. V was clipped by 3 bases and J by 5 bases, with 13 bases between them. The CDR3 coding sequence is TGTGCCAGCAGTTTGGCACAGGGTGGAACTGAAGCTTTCTTT. This sequence encodes CASSLAQGGTEAFF. The full variable domain, in which reference TRBV28 and TRBJ1-1 provide the parts outside the CDR3, is DVKVTQSSRYLVKRTGEKVFLECVQDMDHENMFWYRQDPGLGLRLIYFSYDVKMKEKGDIPEGYSVSREKKERFSLILESASTNQTSMYLCASSLAQGGTEAFFGQGTRLTVV.

J is TRBJ1-1 and V is TRBV5-5; a possible D gene is TRBD1 (5 bases). Trimming pared 6 bases from V and 3 bases from J, leaving 12 bases between. The CDR3 extends over 13 amino acids. The germline V gene has CDR1 SGHKS and CDR2 YYEKEE (reference sequence). CDR3 nucleotide sequence: TGTGCCAGCACCCGGGGGGTGGACACTGAAGCTTTCTTT. Translating gives CASTRGVDTEAFF. Drawing the rest from reference TRBV5-5 and TRBJ1-1, the complete variable domain is DAGVTQSPTHLIKTRGQQVTLRCSPISGHKSVSWYQQVLGQGPQFIFQYYEKEERGRGNFPDRFSARQFPNYSSELNVNALLLGDSALYLCASTRGVDTEAFFGQGTRLTVV.

The rearrangement links TRBV7-3 to TRBJ2-2; unclear D gene. The CDR3 consists of 14 residues. From germline, CDR1 is SGHTA and CDR2 FQGTGA. The V gene lost 5 bases and the J gene lost 0 bases, with 7 bases spanning the gap. The DNA of the CDR3 is TGTGCCAGCAGCAGAGAGACGAACACCGGGGAGCTGTTTTTT. This encodes CASSRETNTGELFF.

The rearrangement links TRBV27 to TRBJ2-7, with D possibly being TRBD1 (6 bases). The CDR3 loop spans 16 amino acids. V lost 3 bases, J lost 3 bases, and 18 bases lay in between. Germline CDR1 is MNHEY and CDR2 is SMNVEV (reference sequence). In nucleotides, the CDR3 is TGTGCCAGCAGTTTTCAGTCCGGGACACCCTTCTACGAGCAGTACTTC. The encoded protein is CASSFQSGTPFYEQYF.

Written as DNA, the CDR3 is TGTGCCAGCAGCTTAGGGCTAGAGAGCTCCTACAATGAGCAGTTCTTC. Translating gives CASSLGLESSYNEQFF. The rearrangement uses TRBV11-3 and TRBJ2-1; the D is unclear. CDR1 is SGHNT and CDR2 is YENEEA in the germline V gene. Between the trimmed V and J ends, which lost 1 base and 0 bases, there was a span of 10 bases. The CDR3 is 16 amino acids.

This chain joins TRBV27 and TRBJ1-6; 9 nucleotides line up with TRBD1. The CDR3 contains 17 residues. CDR1 is MNHEY, CDR2 SMNVEV, per germline (reference sequence). Losses at the gene ends were 6 bases for V and 9 bases for J; bases not matched to a gene: 15. The CDR3 loop reads CASSLRLPGQGGSPLHF. CDR3 nucleotides: TGTGCCAGCAGCTTACGACTCCCGGGACAGGGAGGTTCACCCCTCCACTTT.

This rearrangement joins TRBV3-1 (or the pseudogene TRBV3-2) to TRBJ2-1, with 7 bases that match TRBD2. The junction had 12 bases not matched to a gene; V was cut back by 0 bases and J by 4 bases. CDR1 and CDR2 from the germline V gene are LGHDT and YNNKEL (reference sequence). The CDR3 runs 18 residues. DNA of the CDR3: TGTGCCAGCAGCCAAGAGAGGGCGGCGGCGGGACTATACAATGAGCAGTTCTTC. This translates into CASSQERAAAGLYNEQFF.

V and J are TRBV2 and TRBJ1-4, with 9 positions matching TRBD1. V gave up 5 bases and J gave up 8 bases; unmatched junction bases: 6. Germline CDR1 SNHLY, CDR2 FYNNEI. The CDR3 consists of 14 residues. The DNA of the CDR3 is TGTGCCAGCAGTACGGACAGGGGAGGAGAAAAACTGTTTTTT. This translates into CASSTDRGGEKLFF.

This clone turned up a few times. This chain joins TRBV19 and TRBJ1-2, with TRBD1 as a possible D gene (5 bases). The CDR3 is made up of 14 amino acids. The germline gives CDR1 LNHDA, CDR2 SQIVND (reference sequence). The V and J ends lost 7 bases and 2 bases respectively, with 14 bases between them. The CDR3 spells CASKGQGNNYGYTF. The CDR3, as DNA: TGTGCCAGTAAAGGGCAGGGCAACAACTATGGCTACACCTTC.